The next 29 T cell receptor beta chains were all read from a single sample in a study of T-cell reconstitution after alpha-beta-depleted transplantation in children. A library of TCRbeta sequences, prepared with unique molecular identifiers, was generated. TCRdb recomputed calls from the PCR reads with MiXCR, one row per CDR3 protein. The profile covers 800,000 to 1,000,000 distinct CDR3 sequences, with roughly 29% appearing a single time and under 30% taken by the ten largest. Here the sequenced sample was PBMCs, mostly from graft donor cells, taken 360 days after TCRalphabeta/CD19-depleted stem cell transplant. All receptors derive from a boy in the first two years of life who had a stem cell transplant for SCID, so the T cells may come from the graft donor.

This clonotype was observed a few times. The V gene is TRBV7-6, the J gene TRBJ1-2; D may be TRBD1 (5 bases). Germline loops: CDR1 SGHVS, CDR2 FNYEAQ. The ends were cut back, 5 bases at V and 5 bases at J, with 15 bases in the middle. This CDR3 comprises 14 residues. The CDR3 protein is CASSLGQVSYGYTF. The CDR3, as DNA: TGTGCCAGCAGCCTGGGGCAGGTTTCGTATGGCTACACCTTC.

This clonotype was seen a few times. This chain connects TRBV12-3 or TRBV12-4 to TRBJ1-5, with 8 bases matching TRBD1. This CDR3 contains 15 residues. V was pared by 7 bases and J by 4 bases, with 9 bases of the junction left unmatched. The CDR3 here is CASMLRQGRNQPQHF. In DNA form, the CDR3 reads TGTGCCAGCATGCTGCGACAGGGGAGGAATCAGCCCCAGCATTTT.

This chain uses TRBV7-6 with TRBJ2-7; the match to TRBD2 covers 9 bases. Per germline, CDR1 SGHVS and CDR2 FNYEAQ. The CDR3 has 14 amino acids. Trimming at V came to 5 bases and at J to 6 bases, leaving 8 bases not matched to a gene. For the CDR3, the DNA is TGTGCCAGCAGCCTGCAAGCGGGGGGCGGCGAGCAGTACTTC. Encoded protein: CASSLQAGGGEQYF.

This clonotype has more than one count but fewer than ten. The genes are TRBV11-2 and TRBJ2-3; maybe TRBD1 (5 bases). The CDR3 has 13 amino acids. V lost 7 bases, J lost 6 bases, and 14 bases lay in between. The V gene's germline CDR1 is SGHAT and CDR2 FQNNGV. The CDR3 loop reads CASKRQLTDTQYF. The CDR3 DNA sequence: TGTGCCAGCAAGAGACAGCTGACGGATACGCAGTATTTT.

The chain is built from TRBV20-1 and TRBJ2-1; D perhaps matches TRBD2 (5 bases). The CDR3 contains 13 residues. Germline CDR1 reads DFQATT; CDR2 reads SNEGSKA (reference sequence). The germline V and J ends were trimmed by 3 bases and 4 bases, with 10 bases remaining between them. CDR3 region: CSASGEGYNEQFF. CDR3 nucleotide sequence: TGCAGTGCTAGTGGAGAGGGTTACAATGAGCAGTTCTTC.

This clonotype was detected once. This sequence joins TRBV2 and TRBJ1-4; no clear D gene. The V and J ends lost 4 bases and 8 bases respectively, with 14 bases between them. This CDR3 is built from 14 residues. CDR1 and CDR2 (germline): SNHLY, FYNNEI. The CDR3 loop is CASSVGISREKLFF. In nucleotides, the CDR3 is TGTGCCAGCAGTGTCGGTATCTCCAGGGAAAAACTGTTTTTT.

This chain connects TRBV7-8 to TRBJ2-7, with D perhaps matching TRBD1 or TRBD2 (5 bases each). Trimming pared 6 bases from V and 0 bases from J, leaving 15 bases between. This CDR3 is built from 15 residues. Germline V CDR1 and CDR2: SGHVS, FQNEAQ. CDR3 DNA: TGTGCCAGCAGGCCCGGGACCGTGAGCTCCTACGAGCAGTACTTC. This gives the protein CASRPGTVSSYEQYF.

The chain links TRBV20-1 to TRBJ2-7; D is perhaps TRBD1 (6 bases). Trimming pared 6 bases from V and 1 base from J, leaving 10 bases between. Germline loops: CDR1 DFQATT, CDR2 SNEGSKA (reference sequence). The CDR3 consists of 12 residues. Here the CDR3 DNA reads TGCAGTGCCACGGACAGTTCCTACGAGCAGTACTTC. Residues: CSATDSSYEQYF.

V is TRBV20-1 and J is TRBJ1-2, with 7 positions matching TRBD1. The CDR3 totals 13 residues. Germline-derived CDR1 and CDR2 are DFQATT and SNEGSKA (reference sequence). V lost 5 bases and J lost 8; bases outside the gene matches: 11. The chain's CDR3 is CSALDRADGGYTF. The CDR3 DNA sequence: TGCAGTGCTCTCGACAGGGCTGATGGAGGCTACACCTTC.

This clonotype has just a few counts. The chain employs TRBV20-1 and TRBJ1-1, with D perhaps matching TRBD1 (5 bases). Germline loops: CDR1 DFQATT, CDR2 SNEGSKA (reference sequence). The V end lost 2 bases, the J end lost 0 bases, and 16 bases lay between the germline ends. The CDR3 loop spans 16 amino acids. The CDR3 reads CSARPPPGTVNTEAFF. CDR3 coding DNA: TGCAGTGCTAGACCTCCACCCGGGACGGTGAACACTGAAGCTTTCTTT.

This clonotype turned up a few times. The chain is built from TRBV24-1 and TRBJ2-1, with D maybe TRBD2 (6 bases). This CDR3 spans 15 amino acids. Germline CDR1 and CDR2: KGHDR and SFDVKD. V gave up 5 bases and J gave up 7 bases, with 17 bases separating them. CDR3: CATSGRSGGRNEQFF. CDR3 nucleotide sequence: TGTGCCACCAGTGGTCGGTCCGGGGGTAGGAATGAGCAGTTCTTC.

This clonotype has more than one count but fewer than ten. The V call is TRBV29-1, the J call TRBJ1-5; the D is unclear. This CDR3 is built from 13 residues. V was clipped by 2 bases and J by 0 bases, with 5 bases between them. Germline values: CDR1 SQVTM, CDR2 ANQGSEA. The CDR3 sequence: CSVETGSNQPQHF. The CDR3 DNA reads as TGCAGCGTTGAAACGGGTAGCAATCAGCCCCAGCATTTT. Full variable domain (outside the CDR3, taken from reference TRBV29-1 and TRBJ1-5): SAVISQKPSRDICQRGTSLTIQCQVDSQVTMMFWYRQQPGQSLTLIATANQGSEATYESGFVIDKFPISRPNLTFSTLTVSNMSPEDSSIYLCSVETGSNQPQHFGDGTRLSIL.

This sequence joins TRBV12-3 or TRBV12-4 and TRBJ1-2; possibly TRBD1 for D (6 bases). Trimming stripped 4 bases from V and 4 bases from J, with 10 bases between. CDR3 length: 13 amino acids. CDR3 bases: TGTGCCAGCAGTTGGCAGGGGAGCTATGGCTACACCTTC. Translating it yields CASSWQGSYGYTF.

V usage is TRBV7-9 and J usage is TRBJ2-1; possible D gene TRBD2, 6 bases. The CDR3 runs to 13 residues. V was shortened by 5 bases and J by 6 bases, with 11 bases between the two germline ends. The germline gives CDR1 SEHNR, CDR2 FQNEAQ (reference sequence). For the CDR3, the DNA is TGTGCCAGCAGCCCTTGGGGGGTCAATGAGCAGTTCTTC. Its translation is CASSPWGVNEQFF.

The chain combines TRBV28 with TRBJ1-2, with a weak D call TRBD1 (6 bases). Germline V lookup: CDR1 MDHEN, CDR2 SYDVKM. Trimming took off 6 bases at V and 6 bases at J, with 14 bases between the two ends. This CDR3 spans 13 amino acids. CDR3 coding DNA: TGTGCCAGCAGCCGTTTCAGGACAGATGGCTACACCTTC. It codes for CASSRFRTDGYTF.

The V and J genes are TRBV28 and TRBJ1-1, with D maybe TRBD1 (6 bases). CDR3 size: 15 residues. V lost 7 bases and J lost 3, with 18 bases in between. Germline V CDR1 and CDR2: MDHEN, SYDVKM. The CDR3 DNA sequence: TGTGCCAGCAACCCTGCGGGGGCCGGATACACTGAAGCTTTCTTT. As protein: CASNPAGAGYTEAFF.

This chain links TRBV3-1 with TRBJ2-1; a weak D match, TRBD1 (6 bases). Per the germline V gene, CDR1 is LGHDT and CDR2 is YNNKEL (reference sequence). The V end was cut by 1 base, the J end by 12 bases, with 13 bases between. The CDR3 has 13 amino acids. The CDR3 DNA follows: TGTGCCAGCAGCCAAGGGGGGCCTAGGAGGCAGTTCTTC. Its translation: CASSQGGPRRQFF.

The chain employs TRBV10-3 and TRBJ2-1; a possible D gene is TRBD1 (5 bases). This CDR3 is 17 amino acids long. CDR1 ENHRY and CDR2 SYGVKD come from the germline V gene. V was clipped by 0 bases and J by 3 bases, with 15 bases between them. CDR3 sequence (DNA): TGTGCCATCAGTGAGTCCCCCCTGGCAGGGAACTACAATGAGCAGTTCTTC. Residues: CAISESPLAGNYNEQFF.

The table lists this clonotype with a few counts. The chain uses TRBV9 and TRBJ1-6; TRBD1 is a possible D gene (5 bases). V lost 0 bases to trimming and J lost 6 bases, with 10 bases between them. This CDR3 comprises 15 residues. Germline-derived CDR1 and CDR2 are SGDLS and YYNGEE. The CDR3 is CASSVAGWGNSPLHF. DNA of the CDR3: TGTGCCAGCAGCGTAGCAGGGTGGGGTAATTCACCCCTCCACTTT.

The V and J genes are TRBV5-1 and TRBJ2-2; D tentatively reads TRBD1 or TRBD2 (5 bases each). V shed 4 bases and J shed 9 bases, with 19 bases lying between them. This CDR3 spans 15 amino acids. In germline, CDR1 is SGHRS, CDR2 YFSETQ. The CDR3 loop reads CASSLGTGSNWELFF. DNA of the CDR3: TGCGCCAGCAGCCTCGGGACGGGTAGTAATTGGGAGCTGTTTTTT.

This chain uses TRBV5-1 with TRBJ2-3; D call uncertain. Germline CDR1 and CDR2: SGHRS and YFSETQ. This CDR3 is 14 amino acids long. Trimming cost V 4 bases and J 0 bases, with 9 bases left between them. This CDR3 is CASSIPHSTDTQYF. CDR3 DNA: TGCGCCAGCAGCATCCCGCACAGCACAGATACGCAGTATTTT.

This chain joins TRBV10-3 and TRBJ1-5; D unresolved. The germline CDR1 and CDR2 sequences are ENHRY and SYGVKD. V lost 2 bases, J lost 6 bases, and 17 bases lay in between. This CDR3 has 16 amino acids. CDR3 nucleotide sequence: TGTGCCATCAGTGAGCCTAGTCTGGGGAGGATTCAGCCCCAGCATTTT. Protein: CAISEPSLGRIQPQHF.

The V call is TRBV29-1, the J call TRBJ2-3; unclear D gene. Trimming pared 7 bases from V and 2 bases from J, leaving 13 bases between. In germline, CDR1 is SQVTM, CDR2 ANQGSEA. The CDR3 length is 13 residues. The CDR3 loop reads CSAAYGPTDTQYF. CDR3 DNA: TGCAGCGCTGCATACGGGCCCACAGATACGCAGTATTTT.

This CDR3 is CASSAMTSGGPTDTQYF. The CDR3 coding sequence is TGCGCCAGCAGCGCGATGACTAGCGGGGGGCCCACAGATACGCAGTATTTT. The chain uses TRBV5-1 and TRBJ2-3; 13 nucleotides agree with TRBD2. The CDR3 covers 17 residues. Unmatched junction bases numbered 7, after V lost 4 bases and J lost 2 bases. The germline V gene encodes CDR1 SGHRS and CDR2 YFSETQ.

This clonotype was found many times. The rearrangement joins TRBV6-5 to TRBJ2-1; D tentatively reads TRBD1 or TRBD2 (7 bases each). The CDR3 runs to 16 residues. The germline gives CDR1 MNHEY, CDR2 SVGAGI. The V gene lost 4 bases and the J gene lost 4 bases, with 17 bases spanning the gap. The CDR3 sequence: CASSSPRGGPYNEQFF. For the CDR3, the DNA is TGTGCCAGCAGTTCCCCCAGGGGGGGGCCGTACAATGAGCAGTTCTTC.

V and J are TRBV7-2 and TRBJ1-5; tentative D call: TRBD1 (5 bases). The germline V gene has CDR1 SGHTA and CDR2 FQGNSA. The CDR3 loop spans 15 amino acids. Trimming removed 1 base from V and 4 bases from J, with 11 bases in between. The CDR3: CASSLVRGPNQPQHF. CDR3 nucleotide sequence: TGTGCCAGCAGCTTAGTTAGGGGCCCGAATCAGCCCCAGCATTTT. The full variable domain, rest sourced from reference TRBV7-2 and TRBJ1-5, is GAGVSQSPSNKVTEKGKDVELRCDPISGHTALYWYRQSLGQGLEFLIYFQGNSAPDKSGLPSDRFSAERTGGSVSTLTIQRTQQEDSAVYLCASSLVRGPNQPQHFGDGTRLSIL.

This rearrangement joins TRBV9 to TRBJ1-1; D remains unclear. The CDR3 runs 13 residues. Trimming cost V 3 bases and J 4 bases, with 10 bases left between them. Germline assignment: CDR1 SGDLS and CDR2 YYNGEE. In DNA form, the CDR3 reads TGTGCCAGCAGCGAGGCCCCAGGCACTGAAGCTTTCTTT. Its protein product is CASSEAPGTEAFF.

The chain combines TRBV5-1 with TRBJ2-3; D unclear. Trimming removed 0 bases at V and 1 base at J, with 6 bases between. Germline lookup yields CDR1 SGHRS and CDR2 YFSETQ. The CDR3 is 14 amino acids. CDR3: CASSLESGTDTQYF. The DNA for the CDR3 is TGCGCCAGCAGCTTGGAGTCAGGCACAGATACGCAGTATTTT.

The CDR3 spells CASSLGLATPYNEQFF. DNA for the CDR3: TGTGCCAGCAGCTTGGGGTTAGCGACCCCCTACAATGAGCAGTTCTTC. The V and J genes are TRBV5-6 and TRBJ2-1, with D maybe TRBD2 (5 bases). The V end was cut by 0 bases, the J end by 2 bases, with 12 bases between. This CDR3 has 16 residues. The V gene's germline CDR1 is SGHDT and CDR2 YYEEEE.